The rows below give T cell receptor beta chains drawn from one sample of a study of shared T cell receptors in the human thymus. Data came from immunoSEQ multiplex PCR; TCRdb stores just in-frame clones and leaves some out. Altogether around 730,000 clones are present, over 75% being singletons, with the ten largest covering more than 0.01%. The data were also submitted as part of a second study, on human thymus T cells.

Input material: thymocytes. The receptor source for this set is a girl under two years old with a congenital heart defect. The CDR3 runs from the conserved cysteine through the conserved F or W. The D gene is left open where the match is weak. For some rows the clone size is stated as once, few or many, or as a class when expanded; others skip it.

TRBV5-6	TRBD2	TRBJ2-3	-	TGTGCCAGCAGCTGGGGTGTTTGGCTAGCGGGGGATGGAGATACGCAGTATTTT	CASSWGVWLAGDGDTQYF
TRBV28	TRBD1	TRBJ1-1	-	TGTGCCAGCAGTTTAAGACAGGGGGCGCAGGGCACTGAAGCTTTCTTT	CASSLRQGAQGTEAFF
TRBV28	TRBD1	TRBJ1-2	-	TGTGCCAGCACGACGGGACAGGCCTATGGCTACACCTTC	CASTTGQAYGYTF
TRBV29-1	TRBD1	TRBJ1-4	-	TGCAGCGTTCGGGACAGGGCTAATGAAAAACTGTTTTTT	CSVRDRANEKLFF
TRBV27	TRBD1	TRBJ1-2	-	TGTGCCAGCAGTAGGGGACAGTACTATGGCTACACCTTC	CASSRGQYYGYTF
TRBV2	-	TRBJ2-1	once	TGTGCCAGACAGGGCCCCTCCTACAATGAGCAGTTCTTC	CARQGPSYNEQFF
TRBV18	-	TRBJ1-2	-	TGTGCCAGCTCACCCCCCCAACCGAATAGCTATGGCTACACCTTC	CASSPPQPNSYGYTF
TRBV13	TRBD1	TRBJ1-1	-	TGTGCCAGCAGCTTAGAAGGGACAGAAAAGGGGAACACTGAAGCTTTCTTT	CASSLEGTEKGNTEAFF
TRBV19	TRBD1	TRBJ1-2	-	TGTGCCAGTACCCCCCAGACAGGGAAGGAAGGCTACACCTTC	CASTPQTGKEGYTF
TRBV28	TRBD2	TRBJ2-7	once	TGTGCCAGCAGTTTTCGTGAGCGGGGGGGACCTAAGATAAGCTCCTACGAGCAGTACTTC	CASSFRERGGPKISSYEQYF
TRBV19	-	TRBJ1-2	-	TGTGCCAGTAGTATCGTCAGGGGCCCCAAGGATGGCTACACCTTC	CASSIVRGPKDGYTF
TRBV11-2	-	TRBJ1-4	-	TGTGCCAGCAGCCGAGGGGGGGGGACTAATGAAAAACTGTTTTTT	CASSRGGGTNEKLFF
TRBV7-2	TRBD1	TRBJ1-4	-	TGTGCCAGCAGCTCCCCGTCCGGGACAGGAAATGAAAAACTGTTTTTT	CASSSPSGTGNEKLFF
TRBV19	-	TRBJ1-2	-	TGTGCCAGTAGTAGTGGGCCGGATATCTTCAGCACTCAGGGCTACACCTTC	CASSSGPDIFSTQGYTF
TRBV5-1	-	TRBJ2-2	-	TGCGCCAGCAGCTTGGAGGGGGTTCTATTGTCCGGGGAGCTGTTTTTT	CASSLEGVLLSGELFF
TRBV2	-	TRBJ1-1	-	TGTGCCAGCAGTGAAGCTGGGGGGGCGGGGACTGAAGCTTTCTTT	CASSEAGGAGTEAFF
TRBV11-2	-	TRBJ1-6	-	TGTGCCAGCAGCGCAGACACTGAAGTCTATAATTCCCCCCTCCACTTT	CASSADTEVYNSPLHF